A single T cell receptor (beta chain) is shown here with its context. Assay: immunoSEQ multiplex PCR; the TCRdb copy retains only in-frame clones and omits some. The sample carries tens of thousands of clones, 85% to 90% recorded once. The data originate from a study of T cell changes during pregnancy in multiple sclerosis. Trimming pared 5 bases from V and 4 bases from J, leaving 6 bases between. The CDR3 has 12 residues. Germline V gives CDR1 PRHDT, CDR2 FYEKMQ (reference sequence). The input for sequencing was CD8+ T cells from peripheral blood mononuclear cells, taken in the first trimester of pregnancy. This TCR came from a female donor with multiple sclerosis, enrolled in a pregnancy study. The rearrangement uses TRBV13 and TRBJ1-3, with D hard to call. The CDR3 nucleotides read TGTGCCAGCAGCCTACAGGGAAACACCATATATTTT. This translates into CASSLQGNTIYF.